The clone carrying this T cell receptor (beta chain) was picked up one time. The sample originates from a study of CD8 T cells in Susac syndrome. RNA totalling about 0.45 to 1 ug underwent reverse transcription with random hexamers. Coverage of TCR beta CDR3 amplification by immunoSEQ multiplex PCR extended to 54 Vbeta and 13 Jbeta. Each CDR3 protein gets one entry after TCRdb re-called the immunoSEQ multiplex PCR reads with MiXCR. The table shows 150,000 to 200,000 distinct CDR3 sequences, with about 94% occurring only once. The study sequenced TCR beta in blood CD8+ and CD4+ T cells. Controls were age- and sex-matched healthy donors. FACS was used to enrich TEMRA cells, whereas the CD8+ and CD4+ T cells were obtained by negative isolation. This CDR3 comprises 11 residues. V lost 4 bases and J lost 4, with 8 bases in between. The germline CDR1 and CDR2 sequences are SQVTM and ANQGSEA.

The chain has TRBV29-1 and TRBJ2-7; D is ambiguous. Sequenced material: CD4+ T cells from PBMCs. This receptor was identified in a human donor in good health. As DNA, the CDR3 is TGCAGCGTTGCATCAGTATACGAGCAGTACTTC. Its translation is CSVASVYEQYF.